This paragraph covers one T cell receptor beta chain sequence. Its antigen is not identified. Constant-region reverse primers amplified full-length variable regions, followed by semi-nested Nested Universal Primer A PCR. From the 5' RACE reads, TCRdb called clonotypes with MiXCR, one entry per CDR3 protein. Of more than 10,000 distinct CDR3 sequences listed, roughly 51% were seen once; the top ten hold approximately 12%. Treg sorting used a CD4+CD25+CD127-/low gate. The study's findings and limits: Larger-cohort validation covered only one TCR beta V-J rearrangement.

This CDR3 has 14 amino acids. Trimming cost V 2 bases and J 8 bases, with 13 bases left between them. Germline V gene sequence: CDR1 MDHEN, CDR2 SYDVKM. This receptor was taken from a female donor with breast cancer. Sequencing was carried out using tumor-infiltrating Tregs sorted from the breast tumor. The V gene is TRBV28, the J gene TRBJ2-4; the D gene is possibly TRBD2 (5 bases). The CDR3 nucleotides are TGTGCCAGCAGTTTAGCGGCGTCCGGGGACATTCAGTACTTC. It specifies CASSLAASGDIQYF.